A selection of T cell receptor beta chains follows, all from one sample in a study of glioma-infiltrating T cells after dendritic cell vaccination. Data came from immunoSEQ multiplex PCR; TCRdb stores just in-frame clones and leaves some out. Among around 10,000 clones listed, 81% were seen once. Source: blood, taken after dendritic cell vaccination. The receptors were gathered from a human donor with glioblastoma. Each CDR3 is given with its conserved first and last residue. D genes are given only for firm matches. Some rows mark clone size as missing; the rest say once, few, many or name a class of expanded clone.

CDR3 DNA,CDR3 protein,V gene,D gene,J gene,clone size
TGTGCCAGCAGCCGGGAACCGGGTCAGCTACGGGAGCAGTACTTC,CASSREPGQLREQYF,TRBV7-2,NA,TRBJ2-7,NA
TGTGCCAGCAGCTTAGCGTCGGAGACCCAGTACTTC,CASSLASETQYF,TRBV7-9,NA,TRBJ2-5,NA
TGTGCCAGCAATAGAGACAGGTATCAGCCCCAGCATTTT,CASNRDRYQPQHF,TRBV2,NA,TRBJ1-5,NA
TGTGCCAGCAGCCTGGGAGGGCCTAGCACAGATACGCAGTATTTT,CASSLGGPSTDTQYF,TRBV13,TRBD2,TRBJ2-3,NA
TGCGCCAGCAGCCCCGGGTCTAGCGCCGCGAACACCGGGGAGCTGTTTTTT,CASSPGSSAANTGELFF,TRBV4-3,NA,TRBJ2-2,once
TGTGCCAGCAGGCGCGAACAGGGGTTTGGGGAGCAGTACTTC,CASRREQGFGEQYF,TRBV6-4,TRBD1,TRBJ2-7,NA
TGTGCCAGCAGCTTGGCCGGGACAACAGAGACCCAGTACTTC,CASSLAGTTETQYF,TRBV5-4,NA,TRBJ2-5,NA
TGTGCCAGCAAAGTGCCGGGACAGGGACTCACCGGGGAGCTGTTTTTT,CASKVPGQGLTGELFF,TRBV27,TRBD1,TRBJ2-2,few
TGTGCCAGCAGCAAGGACAGGGGGCCTACCTCCTACGAGCAGTACTTC,CASSKDRGPTSYEQYF,TRBV21-1,NA,TRBJ2-7,few
TGTGCCAGCAGCTTATCAGGCAGCAATCAGCCCCAGCATTTT,CASSLSGSNQPQHF,TRBV11-2,NA,TRBJ1-5,NA
TGCGCCAGCAGCCACGTTAGCGGGAGGGCCGGCGGGGAGCTGTTTTTT,CASSHVSGRAGGELFF,TRBV5-1,TRBD2,TRBJ2-2,NA
TGCAGCGTTGAAGCCGGGGAGGCCGGCTCCTACGAGCAGTACTTC,CSVEAGEAGSYEQYF,TRBV29-1,NA,TRBJ2-7,NA
TGTGCCAGCAGCTTAACTAGCGGGAGGGCCGAGGAGCAGTACTTC,CASSLTSGRAEEQYF,TRBV7-2,TRBD2,TRBJ2-7,NA
TGTGCCAGCAGCGTATCAGCGAGCGGGAGTTCTCACGAGCAGTACTTC,CASSVSASGSSHEQYF,TRBV9,TRBD2,TRBJ2-7,NA
TGTGCCAGCTCACAGGGGTACGAGCAGTACTTC,CASSQGYEQYF,TRBV18,NA,TRBJ2-7,NA
TGTGCCAGCAGCTTAGAAGCTACCGGGACAGCCTATGGCTACACCTTC,CASSLEATGTAYGYTF,TRBV5-5,TRBD1,TRBJ1-2,NA
TGTGCCAGCAGTGAAGGTGGTAGCGGCCCCTACGAGCAGTACTTC,CASSEGGSGPYEQYF,TRBV6-1,NA,TRBJ2-7,NA
TGCGCCAGCAGCTTGATAACAGGGGAGACCTATGGCTACACCTTC,CASSLITGETYGYTF,TRBV5-1,TRBD1,TRBJ1-2,NA
TGTGCCAGCAGTTTACGAGGGTATGGCTACACCTTC,CASSLRGYGYTF,TRBV27,NA,TRBJ1-2,once
TGTGCCAGCAGTGCCACGACAGGGGACACGCAGTATTTT,CASSATTGDTQYF,TRBV25-1,TRBD1,TRBJ2-3,NA
TGTGCCAGCAGCCCCATGAGCGGGATCAGCTCCTACGAGCAGTACTTC,CASSPMSGISSYEQYF,TRBV7-2,TRBD2,TRBJ2-7,NA
TGTGCCAGCAGTCCGAGAGATTGGTACACTGAAGCTTTCTTT,CASSPRDWYTEAFF,TRBV28,NA,TRBJ1-1,NA
TGTGCCAGCAGCCTGGGATGGGGCGTCTACAATGAGCAGTTCTTC,CASSLGWGVYNEQFF,TRBV14,NA,TRBJ2-1,few